This TCR beta chain was found in a study of blood T cells in healthy people across ages. The second PCR ran roughly 6 to 11 cycles with a sample-barcoded 5' primer and J-beta primers. Sequencing yielded, for each sample, at least 3 million paired-end reads carrying CDR3. One entry per CDR3 protein results from TCRdb running MiXCR on the 5' RACE reads. This table holds some 920,000 distinct CDR3 sequences, just over 50% found once. Overall study findings and caveats: CMV status of donors was not determined, possibly confounding expanded clonotype changes.

Those donating, healthy Caucasian individuals from Russia, were aged about 6 to 95. This clonotype was counted only a few times. The target antigen is unknown. The CDR3 totals 11 residues. Germline V gene sequence: CDR1 DFQATT, CDR2 SNEGSKA (reference sequence). The chain employs TRBV20-1 and TRBJ1-1, with D uncertain. The sequence derives from a woman aged 55-75 years in good health. What was sequenced was blood. The CDR3 protein is CSATPNTEAFF. The CDR3 DNA reads TGCAGCGCGACACCGAACACTGAAGCTTTCTTT.